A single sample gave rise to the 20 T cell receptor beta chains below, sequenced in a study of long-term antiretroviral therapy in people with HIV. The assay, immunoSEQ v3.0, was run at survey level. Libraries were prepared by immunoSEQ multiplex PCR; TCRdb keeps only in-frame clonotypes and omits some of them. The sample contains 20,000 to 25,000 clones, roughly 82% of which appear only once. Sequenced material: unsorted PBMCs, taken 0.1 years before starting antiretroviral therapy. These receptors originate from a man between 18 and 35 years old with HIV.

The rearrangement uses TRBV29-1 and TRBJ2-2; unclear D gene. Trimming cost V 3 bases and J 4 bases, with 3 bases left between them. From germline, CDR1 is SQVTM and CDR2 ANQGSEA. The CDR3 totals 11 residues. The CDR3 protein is CSVDGTGELFF. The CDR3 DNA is TGCAGCGTTGATGGCACCGGGGAGCTGTTTTTT.

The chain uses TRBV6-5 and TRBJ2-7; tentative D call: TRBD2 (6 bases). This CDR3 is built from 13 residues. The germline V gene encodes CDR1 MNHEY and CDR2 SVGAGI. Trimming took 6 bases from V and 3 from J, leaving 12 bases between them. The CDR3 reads CASRLIGGYEQYF. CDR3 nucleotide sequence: TGTGCCAGCAGGCTAATCGGGGGCTACGAGCAGTACTTC.

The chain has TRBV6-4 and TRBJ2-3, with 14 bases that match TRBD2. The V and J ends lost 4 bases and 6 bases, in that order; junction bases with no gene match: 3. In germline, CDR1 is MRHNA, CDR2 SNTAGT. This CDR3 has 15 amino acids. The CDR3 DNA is TGTGCCAGCAGTGCGACTAGCGGGGGGGCGGATACGCAGTATTTT. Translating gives CASSATSGGADTQYF.

The CDR3 DNA follows: TGTGCCAGCAGTTACTCGTGGCAGAGCGCCTCCTACGAGCAGTACTTC. Amino acid sequence: CASSYSWQSASYEQYF. This chain joins TRBV6-5 and TRBJ2-7; D not resolved. Germline V lookup: CDR1 MNHEY, CDR2 SVGAGI. There are 16 residues in the CDR3. The V end was cut by 0 bases, the J end by 0 bases, with 12 bases between.

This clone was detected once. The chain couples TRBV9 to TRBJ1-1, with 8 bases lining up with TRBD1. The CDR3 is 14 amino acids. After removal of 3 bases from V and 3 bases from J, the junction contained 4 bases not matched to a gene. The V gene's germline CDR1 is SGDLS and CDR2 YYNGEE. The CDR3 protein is CASSARGRDTEAFF. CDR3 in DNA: TGTGCCAGCAGCGCCAGGGGGCGCGACACTGAAGCTTTCTTT.

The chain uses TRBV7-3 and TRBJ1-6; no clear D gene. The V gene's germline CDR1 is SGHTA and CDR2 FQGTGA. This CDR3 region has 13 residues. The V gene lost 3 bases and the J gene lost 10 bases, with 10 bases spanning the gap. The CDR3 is CASSLDGRSPLHF. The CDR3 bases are TGTGCCAGCAGCTTGGATGGTCGGTCACCCCTCCACTTT.

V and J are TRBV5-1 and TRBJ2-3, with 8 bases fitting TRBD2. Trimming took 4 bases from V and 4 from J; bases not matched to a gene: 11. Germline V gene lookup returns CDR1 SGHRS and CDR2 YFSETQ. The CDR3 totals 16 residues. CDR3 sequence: CASSNGLANSADTQYF. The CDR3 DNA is TGCGCCAGCAGCAACGGACTAGCCAATAGCGCAGATACGCAGTATTTT.

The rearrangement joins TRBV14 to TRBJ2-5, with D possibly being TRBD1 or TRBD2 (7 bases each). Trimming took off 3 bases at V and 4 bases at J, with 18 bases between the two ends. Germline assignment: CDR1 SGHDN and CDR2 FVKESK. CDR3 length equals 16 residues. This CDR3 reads CASSQPGGAWGETQYF. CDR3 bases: TGTGCCAGCAGCCAGCCAGGGGGGGCATGGGGAGAGACCCAGTACTTC.

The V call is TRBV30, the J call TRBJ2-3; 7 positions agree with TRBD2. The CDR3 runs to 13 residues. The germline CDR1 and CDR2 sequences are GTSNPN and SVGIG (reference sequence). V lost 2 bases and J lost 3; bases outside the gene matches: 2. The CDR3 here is CAWSKRDTDTQYF. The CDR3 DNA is TGTGCCTGGAGTAAGCGGGATACAGATACGCAGTATTTT.

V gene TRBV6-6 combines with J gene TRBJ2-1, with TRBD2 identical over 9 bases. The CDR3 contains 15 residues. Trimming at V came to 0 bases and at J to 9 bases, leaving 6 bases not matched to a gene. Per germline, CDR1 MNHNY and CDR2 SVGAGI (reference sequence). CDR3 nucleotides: TGTGCCAGCAGTTACTCGGGACTAGCACAGGGTGAGCAGTTCTTC. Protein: CASSYSGLAQGEQFF.

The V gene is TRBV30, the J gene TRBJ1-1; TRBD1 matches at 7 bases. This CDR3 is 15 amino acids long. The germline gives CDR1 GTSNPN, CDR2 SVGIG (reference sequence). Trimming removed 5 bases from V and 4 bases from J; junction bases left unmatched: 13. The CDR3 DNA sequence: TGTGCCTGGGGTGGGACAGCTCGGAGTAGCACTGAAGCTTTCTTT. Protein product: CAWGGTARSSTEAFF.

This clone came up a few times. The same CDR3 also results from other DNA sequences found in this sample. As DNA, the CDR3 is TGTGCCAGCAGTGGCCCAAGTAGCAATCAGCCCCAGCATTTT. It codes for CASSGPSSNQPQHF. This chain links TRBV28 with TRBJ1-5, with D unclear. V was pared by 5 bases and J by 0 bases, with 8 bases between. Germline assignment: CDR1 MDHEN and CDR2 SYDVKM. The CDR3 totals 14 residues.

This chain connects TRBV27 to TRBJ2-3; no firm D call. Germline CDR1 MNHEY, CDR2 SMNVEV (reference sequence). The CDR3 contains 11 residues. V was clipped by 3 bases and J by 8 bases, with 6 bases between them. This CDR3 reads CASSLSGTQYF. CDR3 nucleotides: TGTGCCAGCAGTTTGTCTGGTACGCAGTATTTT.

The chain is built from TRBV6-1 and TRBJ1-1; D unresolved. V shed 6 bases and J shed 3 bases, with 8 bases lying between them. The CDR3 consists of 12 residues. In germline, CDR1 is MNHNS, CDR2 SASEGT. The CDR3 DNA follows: TGTGCCAGCAGCTACTTGGACACTGAAGCTTTCTTT. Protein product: CASSYLDTEAFF.

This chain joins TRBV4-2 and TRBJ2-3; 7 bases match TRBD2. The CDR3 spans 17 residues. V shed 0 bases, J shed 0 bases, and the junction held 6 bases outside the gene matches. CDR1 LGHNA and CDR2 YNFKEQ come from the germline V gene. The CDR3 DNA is TGTGCCAGCAGCCAAGATCATAGCGGGCCTAGCACAGATACGCAGTATTTT. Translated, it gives CASSQDHSGPSTDTQYF.

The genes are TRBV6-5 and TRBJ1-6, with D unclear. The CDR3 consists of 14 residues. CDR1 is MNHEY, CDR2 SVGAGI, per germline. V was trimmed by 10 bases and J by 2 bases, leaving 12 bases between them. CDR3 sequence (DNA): TGTGCCACCCATCCCCGCCCCTATAATTCACCCCTCCACTTT. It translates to CATHPRPYNSPLHF.

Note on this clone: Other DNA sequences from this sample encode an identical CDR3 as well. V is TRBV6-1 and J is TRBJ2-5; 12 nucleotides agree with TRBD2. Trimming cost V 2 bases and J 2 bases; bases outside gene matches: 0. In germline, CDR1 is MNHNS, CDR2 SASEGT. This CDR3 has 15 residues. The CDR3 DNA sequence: TGTGCCAGCAGTGAACTAGCGGGAGGGCAAGAGACCCAGTACTTC. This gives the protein CASSELAGGQETQYF.

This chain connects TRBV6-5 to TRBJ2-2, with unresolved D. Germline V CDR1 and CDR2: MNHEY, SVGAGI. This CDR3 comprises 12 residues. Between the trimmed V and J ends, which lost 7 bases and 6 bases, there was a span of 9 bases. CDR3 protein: CASTSAAGELFF. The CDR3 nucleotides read TGTGCCAGCACGTCGGCGGCCGGGGAGCTGTTTTTT.

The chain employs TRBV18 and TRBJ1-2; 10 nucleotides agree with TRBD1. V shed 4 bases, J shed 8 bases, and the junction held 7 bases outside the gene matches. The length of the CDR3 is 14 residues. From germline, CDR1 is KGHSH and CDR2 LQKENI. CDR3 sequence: CASSLPGTGEGYTF. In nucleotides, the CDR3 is TGTGCCAGCTCACTCCCCGGGACAGGGGAAGGCTACACCTTC. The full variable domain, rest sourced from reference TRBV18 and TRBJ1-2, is NAGVMQNPRHLVRRRGQEARLRCSPMKGHSHVYWYRQLPEEGLKFMVYLQKENIIDESGMPKERFSAEFPKEGPSILRIQQVVRGDSAAYFCASSLPGTGEGYTFGSGTRLTVV.

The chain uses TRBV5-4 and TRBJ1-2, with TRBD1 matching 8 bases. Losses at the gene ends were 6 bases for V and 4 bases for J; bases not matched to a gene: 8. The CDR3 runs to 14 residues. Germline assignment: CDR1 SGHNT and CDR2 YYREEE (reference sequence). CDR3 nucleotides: TGTGCCAGCAACCGACAGGGGTATGTCTATGGCTACACCTTC. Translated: CASNRQGYVYGYTF.